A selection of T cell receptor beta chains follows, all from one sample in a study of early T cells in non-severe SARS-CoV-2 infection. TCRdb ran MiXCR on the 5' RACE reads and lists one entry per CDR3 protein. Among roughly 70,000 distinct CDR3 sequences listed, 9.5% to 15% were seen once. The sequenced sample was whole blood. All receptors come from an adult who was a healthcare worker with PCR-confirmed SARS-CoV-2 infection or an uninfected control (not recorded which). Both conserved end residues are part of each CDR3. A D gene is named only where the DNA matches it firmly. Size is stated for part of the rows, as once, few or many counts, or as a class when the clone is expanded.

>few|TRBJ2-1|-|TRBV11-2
CASSLVRSNEQFF
TGTGCCAGCAGCTTAGTTCGCAGCAATGAGCAGTTCTTC
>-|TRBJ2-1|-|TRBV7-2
CASSLSNSQGEQFF
TGTGCCAGCAGCTTATCTAACAGCCAGGGTGAGCAGTTCTTC
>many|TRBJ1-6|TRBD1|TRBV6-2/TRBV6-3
CASSTRDRGFNSPLHF
TGTGCCAGCAGTACCCGGGACAGGGGATTCAATTCACCCCTCCACTTT
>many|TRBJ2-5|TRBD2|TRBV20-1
CSARKNSGGATETQYF
TGCAGTGCTAGAAAAAATAGCGGGGGGGCCACGGAGACCCAGTACTTC
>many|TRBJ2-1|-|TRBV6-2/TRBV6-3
CASSRRPGLLSGEGAYNEQFF
TGTGCCAGCAGTCGTAGACCGGGCCTTCTCTCGGGGGAAGGGGCCTACAATGAGCAGTTCTTC
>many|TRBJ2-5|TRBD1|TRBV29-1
CSVEGRGLETQYF
TGCAGCGTTGAGGGCAGGGGGCTGGAGACCCAGTACTTC
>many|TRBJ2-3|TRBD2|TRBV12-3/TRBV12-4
CASSWRKRAGAGDTQYF
TGTGCCAGCAGTTGGCGGAAGAGAGCGGGGGCGGGAGATACGCAGTATTTT
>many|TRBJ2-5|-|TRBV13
CASSLDYKETQYF
TGTGCCAGCAGCTTAGACTACAAAGAGACCCAGTACTTC
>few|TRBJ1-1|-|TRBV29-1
CSVVGQMNTEAFF
TGCAGCGTTGTAGGACAGATGAACACTGAAGCTTTCTTT
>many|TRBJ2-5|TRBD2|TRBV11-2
CASSWPRGLAALETQYF
TGTGCCAGCAGCTGGCCCCGGGGACTAGCGGCTCTGGAGACCCAGTACTTC
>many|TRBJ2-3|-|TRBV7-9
CASSPLRSSTDTQYF
TGTGCCAGCAGCCCCCTCCGGTCTAGCACAGATACGCAGTATTTT
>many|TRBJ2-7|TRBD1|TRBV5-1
CASSSPGQGRYEQYF
TGCGCCAGCAGCTCTCCGGGACAGGGGCGGTACGAGCAGTACTTC
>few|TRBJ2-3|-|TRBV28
CASSFPPSTDTQYF
TGTGCCAGCAGTTTCCCCCCATCCACAGATACGCAGTATTTT
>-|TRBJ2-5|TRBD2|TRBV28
CASSFELAGVRETQYF
TGTGCCAGCAGTTTTGAACTAGCGGGGGTACGGGAGACCCAGTACTTC
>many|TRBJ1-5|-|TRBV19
CASSIEAEYNQPQHF
TGTGCCAGTAGTATAGAGGCAGAGTACAATCAGCCCCAGCATTTT
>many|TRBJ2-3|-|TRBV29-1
CSVEVAASTDTQYF
TGCAGCGTTGAAGTAGCGGCTAGCACAGATACGCAGTATTTT
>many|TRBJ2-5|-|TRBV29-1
CSVRPVLQETQYF
TGCAGCGTCCGCCCTGTCCTGCAAGAGACCCAGTACTTC
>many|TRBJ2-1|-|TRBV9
CASSVLDSPGDEQFF
TGTGCCAGCAGCGTACTGGACTCCCCCGGCGATGAGCAGTTCTTC
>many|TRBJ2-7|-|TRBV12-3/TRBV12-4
CASSFGGAYEQYF
TGTGCCAGCAGTTTCGGCGGAGCCTACGAGCAGTACTTC
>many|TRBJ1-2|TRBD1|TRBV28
CASQDRGSYGYTF
TGTGCCAGCCAGGACAGGGGGTCCTATGGCTACACCTTC
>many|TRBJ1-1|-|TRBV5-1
CASSMGRLNTEAFF
TGCGCCAGCAGCATGGGACGCCTGAACACTGAAGCTTTCTTT
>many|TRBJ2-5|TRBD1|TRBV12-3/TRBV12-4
CASSPGQGKTQYF
TGTGCCAGCAGCCCCGGACAGGGAAAGACCCAGTACTTC
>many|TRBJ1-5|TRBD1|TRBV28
CASRHRTGGVIQPQHF
TGTGCCAGCAGACATCGGACAGGAGGGGTTATTCAGCCCCAGCATTTT
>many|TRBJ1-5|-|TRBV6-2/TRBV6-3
CASSYSRDQPQHF
TGTGCCAGCAGTTACTCCCGTGATCAGCCCCAGCATTTT
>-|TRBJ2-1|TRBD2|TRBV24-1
CATSDSLLAVYNEQFF
TGTGCCACCAGTGATTCTCTACTAGCGGTGTACAATGAGCAGTTCTTC